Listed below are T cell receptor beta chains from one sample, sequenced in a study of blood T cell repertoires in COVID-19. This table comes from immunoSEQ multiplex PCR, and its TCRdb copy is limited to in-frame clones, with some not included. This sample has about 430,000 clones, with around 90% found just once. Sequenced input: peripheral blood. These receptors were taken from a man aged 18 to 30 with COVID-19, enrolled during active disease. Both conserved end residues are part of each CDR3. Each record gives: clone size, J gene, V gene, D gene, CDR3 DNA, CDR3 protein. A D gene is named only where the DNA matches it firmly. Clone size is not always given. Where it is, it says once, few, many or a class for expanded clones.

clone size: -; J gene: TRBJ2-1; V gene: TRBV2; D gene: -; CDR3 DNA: TGTGCCACCCTCCGGGGCGGGGCCAATGAGCAGTTCTTC; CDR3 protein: CATLRGGANEQFF
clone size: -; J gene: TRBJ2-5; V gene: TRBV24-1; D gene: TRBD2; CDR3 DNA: TGTGCCACCAGTGTTGCGGGAGTCAACGTGGGCCAGTACTTC; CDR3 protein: CATSVAGVNVGQYF
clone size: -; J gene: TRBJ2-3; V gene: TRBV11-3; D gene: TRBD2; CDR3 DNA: TGTGCCAGCAGCCACGGGACTAGCGGATTAGATACGCAGTATTTT; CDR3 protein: CASSHGTSGLDTQYF
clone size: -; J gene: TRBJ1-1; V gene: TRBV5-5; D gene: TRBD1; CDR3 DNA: TGTGCCAGCAGCGTACAGGGGGGGATCATGAACACTGAAGCTTTCTTT; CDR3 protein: CASSVQGGIMNTEAFF
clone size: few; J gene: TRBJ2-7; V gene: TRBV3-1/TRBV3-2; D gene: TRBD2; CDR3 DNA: TGTGCCAGCAGCCGGATAGCGGGGGTATCCTACGAGCAGTACTTC; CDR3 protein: CASSRIAGVSYEQYF
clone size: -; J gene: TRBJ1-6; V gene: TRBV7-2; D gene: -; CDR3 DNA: TGTGCCAGCAGCTTAGGCGGGACGAAGAATTCACCCCTCCACTTT; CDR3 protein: CASSLGGTKNSPLHF
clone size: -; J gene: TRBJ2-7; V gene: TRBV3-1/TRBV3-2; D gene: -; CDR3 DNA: TGTGCCAGCAGCCAATACTACTACGAGCAGTACTTC; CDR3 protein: CASSQYYYEQYF
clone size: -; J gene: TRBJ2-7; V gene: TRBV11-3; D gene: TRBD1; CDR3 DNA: TGTGCCAGCAGCTTACGGCGGGGACAGGGGGCCACCTACGAGCAGTACTTC; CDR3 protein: CASSLRRGQGATYEQYF
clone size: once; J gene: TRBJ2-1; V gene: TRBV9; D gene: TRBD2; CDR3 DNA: TGTGCCAGCAGCCCACACCCTGTAGCGGGAGTTAGCGGTGAGCAGTTCTTC; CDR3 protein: CASSPHPVAGVSGEQFF
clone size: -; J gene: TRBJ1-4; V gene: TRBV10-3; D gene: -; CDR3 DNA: TGTGCCATCAGTCCGACCCCGGGGGAAGAGGGTGAAAAACTGTTTTTT; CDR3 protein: CAISPTPGEEGEKLFF
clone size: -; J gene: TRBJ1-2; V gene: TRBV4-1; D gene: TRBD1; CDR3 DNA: TGCGCCAGCAGCCTCGGTCCAGGGGCAGGGGGGCATGGCTACACCTTC; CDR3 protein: CASSLGPGAGGHGYTF
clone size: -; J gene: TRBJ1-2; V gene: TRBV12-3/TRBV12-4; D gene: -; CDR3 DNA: TGTGCCAGCAGCCCTGACAGGAATGGCTACACCTTC; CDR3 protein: CASSPDRNGYTF
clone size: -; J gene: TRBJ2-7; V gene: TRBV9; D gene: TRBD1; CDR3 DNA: TGTGCCAGCAGCCCTCTCAGGGGGACCTACGAGCAGTACTTC; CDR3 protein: CASSPLRGTYEQYF
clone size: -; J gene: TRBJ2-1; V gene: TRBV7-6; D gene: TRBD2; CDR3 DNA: TGTGCCAGCAGCCCCAGAGGTCGAGCGGGGGGGCGTGAGCAGTTCTTC; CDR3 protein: CASSPRGRAGGREQFF
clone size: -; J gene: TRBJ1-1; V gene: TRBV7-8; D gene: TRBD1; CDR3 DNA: TGTGCCAGCAGCCCAAACAGGGGCCGGGAGACTGAAGCTTTCTTT; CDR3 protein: CASSPNRGRETEAFF
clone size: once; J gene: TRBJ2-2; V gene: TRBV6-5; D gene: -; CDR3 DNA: TGTGCCAGCAGTACCCACAGGGACACCGGGGAGCTGTTTTTT; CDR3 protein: CASSTHRDTGELFF
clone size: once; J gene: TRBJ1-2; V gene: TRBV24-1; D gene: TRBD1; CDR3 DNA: TGTGCCACCAGTGATCCCGGACAGGGTGATGGCTATGGCTACACCTTC; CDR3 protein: CATSDPGQGDGYGYTF
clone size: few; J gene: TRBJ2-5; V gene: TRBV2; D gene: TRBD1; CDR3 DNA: TGTGCCAGCAGGGACAGGGGGCTTGGTAGGGAGACCCAGTACTTC; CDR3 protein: CASRDRGLGRETQYF
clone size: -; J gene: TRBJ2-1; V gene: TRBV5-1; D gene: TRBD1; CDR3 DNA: TGCGCCAGCAGCCGCGGACAGGGGAGGTACAATGAGCAGTTCTTC; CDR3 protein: CASSRGQGRYNEQFF
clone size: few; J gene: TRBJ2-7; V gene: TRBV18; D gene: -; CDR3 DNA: TGTGCCAGCTCGGCTGCCGACGGGGCCTACGAGCAGTACTTC; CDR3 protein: CASSAADGAYEQYF
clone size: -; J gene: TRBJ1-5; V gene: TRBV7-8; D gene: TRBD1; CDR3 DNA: TGTGCCAGCAGCCCCGGGACAGGGGACCAGCCCCAGCATTTT; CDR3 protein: CASSPGTGDQPQHF
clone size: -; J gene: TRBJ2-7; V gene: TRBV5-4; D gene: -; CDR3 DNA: TGTGCCAGCAGTATGTTCTCTAGCCCTGAGTACTTC; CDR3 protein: CASSMFSSPEYF
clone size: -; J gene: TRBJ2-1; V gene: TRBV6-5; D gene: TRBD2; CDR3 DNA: TGTGCCAGCAGTTACCGGGCTAGCGGGATCGATGAGCAGTTCTTC; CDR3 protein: CASSYRASGIDEQFF
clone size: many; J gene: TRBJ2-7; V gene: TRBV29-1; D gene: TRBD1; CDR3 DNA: TGCAGCGTTGAAACCGGGACAGCTTTCTCCTACGAGCAGTACTTC; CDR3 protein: CSVETGTAFSYEQYF
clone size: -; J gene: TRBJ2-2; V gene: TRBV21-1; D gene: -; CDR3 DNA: TGTGCCAGCAGCAAAGCGAAACTACTGAACACCGGGGAGCTGTTTTTT; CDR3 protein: CASSKAKLLNTGELFF
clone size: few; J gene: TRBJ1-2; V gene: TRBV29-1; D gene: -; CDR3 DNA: TGCAGCGTTGAAGATACGCCAGGAAACTATGGCTACACCTTC; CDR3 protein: CSVEDTPGNYGYTF
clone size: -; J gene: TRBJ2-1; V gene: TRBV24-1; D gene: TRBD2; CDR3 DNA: TGTGCCACCAGTGACCAAGACCGGGGCGGGAGGGGGAATGAGCAGTTCTTC; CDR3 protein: CATSDQDRGGRGNEQFF
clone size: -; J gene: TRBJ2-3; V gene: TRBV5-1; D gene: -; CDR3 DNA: TGCGCCAGCAGCTTGGGGTTAGTAAGCGGTACAGATACGCAGTATTTT; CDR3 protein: CASSLGLVSGTDTQYF
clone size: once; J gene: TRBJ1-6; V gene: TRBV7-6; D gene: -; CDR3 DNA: TGTGCCAGCAGCTTAGGTCGGTTACGCGCGAGGAATTCACCCCTCCACTTT; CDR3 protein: CASSLGRLRARNSPLHF
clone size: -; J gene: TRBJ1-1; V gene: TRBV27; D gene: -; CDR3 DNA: TGTGCCAGCCGGAGTTTATCCCGTGGGGCAGGGAACACTGAAGCTTTCTTT; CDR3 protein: CASRSLSRGAGNTEAFF
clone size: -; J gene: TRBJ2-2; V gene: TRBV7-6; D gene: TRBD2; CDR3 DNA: TGTGCCAGCAGCTCCGCGGGGGTGAACACCGGGGAGCTGTTTTTT; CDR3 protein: CASSSAGVNTGELFF
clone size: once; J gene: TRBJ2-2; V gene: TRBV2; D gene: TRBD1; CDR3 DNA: TGTGCCAGCAGTTGGACAGGGTTCAGCACCGGGGAGCTGTTTTTT; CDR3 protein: CASSWTGFSTGELFF
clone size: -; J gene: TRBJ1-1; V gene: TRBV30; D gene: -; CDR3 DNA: TGTGCCTGGTCTAAGTTGACCTTAGCGTTGGCTTTCTTT; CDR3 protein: CAWSKLTLALAFF
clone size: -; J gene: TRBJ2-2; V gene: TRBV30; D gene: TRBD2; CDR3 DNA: TGTGCCTGGAGTGTAATAGCGGGAGATACCGGGGAGCTGTTTTTT; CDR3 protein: CAWSVIAGDTGELFF
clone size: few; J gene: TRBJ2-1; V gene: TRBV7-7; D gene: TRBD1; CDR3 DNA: TGTGCCAGCAGCTTCGGGGACAGGGGATCCCATGAGCAGTTCTTC; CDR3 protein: CASSFGDRGSHEQFF
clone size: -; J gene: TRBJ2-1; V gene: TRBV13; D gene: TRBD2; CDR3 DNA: TGTGCCAGCAGCTCGTCACGGGGGGTTGGTAACAATGAGCAGTTCTTC; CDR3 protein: CASSSSRGVGNNEQFF
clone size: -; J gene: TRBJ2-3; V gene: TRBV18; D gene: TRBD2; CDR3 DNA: TGTGCCAGCTCACCACCGATCGGCGGGAGTGGGGGAGATACGCAGTATTTT; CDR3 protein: CASSPPIGGSGGDTQYF
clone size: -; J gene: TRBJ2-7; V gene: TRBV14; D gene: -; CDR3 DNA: TGTGCCAGCAGCCACCCGGACAGCGGACCCTTACAACCCAACGACTCCTACGAGCAGTACTTC; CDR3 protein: CASSHPDSGPLQPNDSYEQYF
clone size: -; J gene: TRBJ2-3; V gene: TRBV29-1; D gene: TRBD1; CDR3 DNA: TGCAGCGTTGAAGTTTTCTTCGGACGGGACAGGCCTGGGGATACGCAGTATTTT; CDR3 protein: CSVEVFFGRDRPGDTQYF
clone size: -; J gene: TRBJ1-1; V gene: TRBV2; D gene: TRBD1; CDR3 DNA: TGTGCCAGCAGTGCAGGGGGCGTTACTGAAGCTTTCTTT; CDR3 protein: CASSAGGVTEAFF
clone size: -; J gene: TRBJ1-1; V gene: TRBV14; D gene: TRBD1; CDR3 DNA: TGTGCCAGCACGCTAACAGGGGGCTCTGGCACTGAAGCTTTCTTT; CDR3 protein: CASTLTGGSGTEAFF